This T cell receptor (beta chain) was identified in a study of T cell responses to AZD1222 COVID-19 vaccine. Generated by immunoSEQ multiplex PCR, the TCRdb table keeps only in-frame clones and is missing some. The sample includes roughly 160,000 clones, 75% to 90% of them seen just once. The study, taken as a whole, reports: The study found Spike-specific TCR breadth and depth rose after two AZD1222 doses. Donors skewed white British and female; clonal diversity was possibly underestimated. Repertoire sampling occurred only after the peak T cell response. The span of vaccine-associated CD4 TCRs extended across spike, with dominance at 160-218 and 743-854.

Turning to this clone: The antigen is undetermined.

The germline CDR1 and CDR2 sequences are MNHEY and SVGEGT. The CDR3 spans 15 residues. Losses at the gene ends were 2 bases for V and 7 bases for J; bases not matched to a gene: 6. This TCR came from an adult in good health. The V gene is TRBV6-2 or TRBV6-3, the J gene TRBJ2-2; 8 bases match TRBD1. Sequencing used peripheral blood, obtained on day 0 of AZD1222 vaccination. CDR3 coding DNA: TGTGCCAGCAGTTACGCAGGGGGCGGCCTCGGGGAGCTGTTTTTT. The encoded protein is CASSYAGGGLGELFF.